These 5 T cell receptor beta chains share one sample of origin, sequenced in a study of blood T cell repertoires in COVID-19. The table came from immunoSEQ multiplex PCR; TCRdb's copy has only in-frame clones and leaves some out. This table holds roughly 61,000 clones, roughly 70% found once. Sequencing input: PBMCs or T cells enriched from blood (not recorded which). These TCRs come from a woman aged 55-70 years who had been exposed to COVID-19.

The chain couples TRBV6-5 to TRBJ1-5; tentatively, D is TRBD1 (5 bases). This CDR3 is 13 amino acids long. V was clipped by 5 bases and J by 11 bases, with 16 bases between them. Looked up from germline, CDR1 is MNHEY and CDR2 is SVGAGI. The CDR3 region is CASSPSPTRAQHF. Written as DNA, the CDR3 is TGTGCCAGCAGTCCCTCGCCGACCAGGGCCCAGCATTTT.

This clone showed up many times. This chain joins TRBV2 and TRBJ1-2; D is unresolved. Germline V gives CDR1 SNHLY, CDR2 FYNNEI. CDR3 length: 14 amino acids. Trimming removed 3 bases from V and 1 base from J, with 9 bases in between. Here the CDR3 reads CASSDTGFNYGYTF. The CDR3 region has the DNA TGTGCCAGCAGTGATACCGGGTTTAACTATGGCTACACCTTC.

CDR3 coding DNA: TGTGCCAGTAGTTCATCGGGGACAACTCAGCCCCAGCATTTT. Protein sequence: CASSSSGTTQPQHF. The chain uses TRBV19 and TRBJ1-5; D is possibly TRBD1 (6 bases). Germline CDR1 LNHDA, CDR2 SQIVND (reference sequence). The CDR3 loop spans 14 amino acids. Trimming removed 5 bases at V and 6 bases at J, with 14 bases between.

V gene TRBV25-1 combines with J gene TRBJ2-1; D gene uncertain. CDR3 size: 13 residues. V lost 1 base, J lost 5 bases, and 6 bases lay in between. Germline V lookup: CDR1 MGHDK, CDR2 SYGVNS. CDR3 bases: TGTGCCAGCAGTGAATCTTTTCACAATGAGCAGTTCTTC. This sequence encodes CASSESFHNEQFF. Supplemented by reference TRBV25-1 and TRBJ2-1, the full variable domain reads EADIYQTPRYLVIGTGKKITLECSQTMGHDKMYWYQQDPGMELHLIHYSYGVNSTEKGDLSSESTVSRIRTEHFPLTLESARPSHTSQYLCASSESFHNEQFFGPGTRLTVL.

The J gene is TRBJ2-4, the V gene TRBV2; D is undetermined. Germline CDR1 reads SNHLY; CDR2 reads FYNNEI. This CDR3 spans 14 amino acids. Between the trimmed V and J ends, which lost 3 bases and 0 bases, there was a span of 6 bases. In DNA, the CDR3 is TGTGCCAGCAGTGATGAACTAGCCAAAAACATTCAGTACTTC. Translation gives CASSDELAKNIQYF.